This T cell receptor (beta chain) was identified in a study of control samples from healthy donors and cancer patients. CDR3 length: 16 amino acids. The V end was cut by 2 bases, the J end by 5 bases, with 19 bases between. CDR1 is MNHNY and CDR2 is SVGAGI in the germline V gene (reference sequence). Repertoires were generated with immunoSEQ multiplex PCR, while TCRdb's copy carries only in-frame clones and drops some. Altogether approximately 160,000 clones are present, about 91% being singletons, with the ten largest covering about 2.1%. The material sequenced was blood. The sequence came from a woman aged 40 to 55 in good health. V is TRBV6-6 and J is TRBJ2-7; tentative D call: TRBD2 (6 bases). CDR3 sequence: CASSYEGGLSGDEQYF. For the CDR3, the DNA is TGTGCCAGCAGTTACGAAGGAGGCCTCTCGGGAGACGAGCAGTACTTC.